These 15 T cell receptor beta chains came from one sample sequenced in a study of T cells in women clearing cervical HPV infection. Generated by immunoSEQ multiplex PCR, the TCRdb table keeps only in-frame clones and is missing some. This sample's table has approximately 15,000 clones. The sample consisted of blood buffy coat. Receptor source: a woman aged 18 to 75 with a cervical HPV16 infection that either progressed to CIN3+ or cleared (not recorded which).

The CDR3 DNA, read in part, is TGCGCCAGCAGCCCGGACAGCTACAATGAG. It encodes CASSPDSYNE. The complete CDR3 protein is CASSPDSYNEQFF. The chain has TRBV5-1 and TRBJ2-1; D possibly corresponds to TRBD1 (6 bases). The CDR3 extends 3 residues past the end of the read, so its final part is completed from the germline J gene. The CDR3 is made up of 13 amino acids. Trimming took off 4 bases at V and 3 bases at J, with 8 bases between the two ends. Germline CDR1 reads SGHRS; CDR2 reads YFSETQ.

The CDR3 sequence: CASSGRGRETQYF. CDR3 DNA (partial): TGTGCCAGCAGTGGGCGGGGGAGGGAGACC. The chain links TRBV2 to TRBJ2-5; 7 bases fit TRBD2. Coverage ceases 3 residues before the CDR3 finishes, and the germline J gene fills in the end. The CDR3 spans 13 residues. CDR1 is SNHLY and CDR2 is FYNNEI in the germline V gene. Germline trimming cut 4 bases from V and 5 bases from J; bases unmatched to any gene: 4.

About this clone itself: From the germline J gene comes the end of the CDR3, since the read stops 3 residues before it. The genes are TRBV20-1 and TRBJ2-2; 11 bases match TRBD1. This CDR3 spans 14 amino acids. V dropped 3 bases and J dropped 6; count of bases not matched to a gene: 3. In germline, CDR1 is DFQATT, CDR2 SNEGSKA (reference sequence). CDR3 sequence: CSASPGQGAGELFF. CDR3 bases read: TGCAGTGCTAGCCCGGGACAGGGGGCCGGGGAG.

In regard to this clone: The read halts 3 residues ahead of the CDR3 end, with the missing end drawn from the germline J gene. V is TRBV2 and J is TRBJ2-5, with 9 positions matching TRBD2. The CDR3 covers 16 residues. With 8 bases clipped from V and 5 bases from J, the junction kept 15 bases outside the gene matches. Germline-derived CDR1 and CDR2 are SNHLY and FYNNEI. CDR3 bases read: TGTGCCAGCGTCCCCCGGGCGGGGGGGACTAAGGAGACC. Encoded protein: CASVPRAGGTKET. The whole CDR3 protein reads CASVPRAGGTKETQYF.

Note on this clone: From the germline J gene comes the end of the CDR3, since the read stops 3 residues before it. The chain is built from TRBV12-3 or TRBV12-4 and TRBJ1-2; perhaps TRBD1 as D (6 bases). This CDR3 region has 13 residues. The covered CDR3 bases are TGTGCCAGCAGTTTATTGGGGGCGCAAGGC. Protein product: CASSLLGAQG. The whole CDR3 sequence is CASSLLGAQGYTF.

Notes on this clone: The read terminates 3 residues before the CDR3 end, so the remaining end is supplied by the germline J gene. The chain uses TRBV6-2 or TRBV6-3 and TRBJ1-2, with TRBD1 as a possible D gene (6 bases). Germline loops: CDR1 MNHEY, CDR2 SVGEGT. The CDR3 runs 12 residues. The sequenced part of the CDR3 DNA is TGTGCCAGCAGTATACAGGGTTGGGGC. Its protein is CASSIQGWG. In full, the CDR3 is CASSIQGWGYTF.

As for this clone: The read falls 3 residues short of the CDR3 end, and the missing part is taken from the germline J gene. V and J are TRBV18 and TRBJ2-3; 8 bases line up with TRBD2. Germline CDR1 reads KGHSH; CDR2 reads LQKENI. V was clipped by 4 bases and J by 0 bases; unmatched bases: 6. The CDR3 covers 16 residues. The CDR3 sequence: CASSLRRGVSTDTQYF. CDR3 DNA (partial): TGTGCCAGCTCACTTCGGCGGGGGGTTAGCACAGATACG.

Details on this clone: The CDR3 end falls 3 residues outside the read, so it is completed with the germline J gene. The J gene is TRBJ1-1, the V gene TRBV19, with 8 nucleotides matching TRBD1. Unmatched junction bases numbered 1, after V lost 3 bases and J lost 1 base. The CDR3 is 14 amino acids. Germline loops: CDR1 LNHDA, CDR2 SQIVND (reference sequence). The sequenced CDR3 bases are TGTGCCAGTAGTATCACAGGGGGGAACACTGAA. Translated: CASSITGGNTE. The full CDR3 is CASSITGGNTEAFF.

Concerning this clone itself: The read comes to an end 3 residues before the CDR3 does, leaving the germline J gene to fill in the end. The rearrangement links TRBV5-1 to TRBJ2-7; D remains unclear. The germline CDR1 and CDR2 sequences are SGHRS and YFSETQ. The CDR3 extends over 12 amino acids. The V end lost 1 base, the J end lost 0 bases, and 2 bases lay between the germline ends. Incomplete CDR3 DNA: TGCGCCAGCAGCTTGTACTCCTACGAG. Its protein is CASSLYSYE. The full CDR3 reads CASSLYSYEQYF.

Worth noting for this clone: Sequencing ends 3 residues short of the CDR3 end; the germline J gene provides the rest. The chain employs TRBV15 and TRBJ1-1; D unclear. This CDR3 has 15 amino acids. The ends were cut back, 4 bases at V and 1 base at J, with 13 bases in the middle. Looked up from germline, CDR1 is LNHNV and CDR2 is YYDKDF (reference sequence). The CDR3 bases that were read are TGTGCCACCAGCACTCAGAAGGCACCGAACACTGAA. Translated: CATSTQKAPNTE. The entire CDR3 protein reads CATSTQKAPNTEAFF.

The CDR3 bases that were read are TGCAGCGTTGACCGCGCGGCCAGCTACTATGGC. Translating it yields CSVDRAASYYG. The whole CDR3 sequence is CSVDRAASYYGYTF. V and J are TRBV29-1 and TRBJ1-2; no reliable D call. The CDR3 end lies 3 residues beyond the end of the read and is filled in from the germline J gene. V was cut by 3 bases and J by 3 bases, with 14 bases left in between. The CDR3 consists of 14 residues. CDR1 and CDR2 from the germline V gene are SQVTM and ANQGSEA.

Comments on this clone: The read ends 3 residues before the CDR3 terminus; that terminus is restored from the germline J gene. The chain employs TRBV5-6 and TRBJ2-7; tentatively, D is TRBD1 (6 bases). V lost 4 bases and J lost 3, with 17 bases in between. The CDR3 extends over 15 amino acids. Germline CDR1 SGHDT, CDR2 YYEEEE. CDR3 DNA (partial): TGTGCCAGCAGCGCAAACCCTACAGGGAGCTACGAG. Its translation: CASSANPTGSYE. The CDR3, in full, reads CASSANPTGSYEQYF. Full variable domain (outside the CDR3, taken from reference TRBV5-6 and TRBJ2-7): DAGVTQSPTHLIKTRGQQVTLRCSPKSGHDTVSWYQQALGQGPQFIFQYYEEEERQRGNFPDRFSGHQFPNYSSELNVNALLLGDSALYLCASSANPTGSYEQYFGPGTRLTVT.

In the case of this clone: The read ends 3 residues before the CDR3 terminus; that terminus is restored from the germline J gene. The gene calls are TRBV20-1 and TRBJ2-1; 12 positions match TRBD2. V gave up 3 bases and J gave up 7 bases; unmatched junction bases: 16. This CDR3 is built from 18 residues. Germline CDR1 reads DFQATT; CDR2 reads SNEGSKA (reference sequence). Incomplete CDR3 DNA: TGCAGTGCTAGTATGACCCTAGCGGGGGGGCCTCGTTGGAATGAG. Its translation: CSASMTLAGGPRWNE. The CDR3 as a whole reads CSASMTLAGGPRWNEQFF.

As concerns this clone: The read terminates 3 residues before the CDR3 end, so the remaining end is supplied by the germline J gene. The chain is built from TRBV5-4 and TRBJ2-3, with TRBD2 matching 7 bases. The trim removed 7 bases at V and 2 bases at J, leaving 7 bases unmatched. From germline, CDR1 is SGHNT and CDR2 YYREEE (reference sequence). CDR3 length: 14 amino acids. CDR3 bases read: TGTGCCAGCTTACCGGGACTAAACACAGATACG. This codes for CASLPGLNTDT. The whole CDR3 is CASLPGLNTDTQYF.

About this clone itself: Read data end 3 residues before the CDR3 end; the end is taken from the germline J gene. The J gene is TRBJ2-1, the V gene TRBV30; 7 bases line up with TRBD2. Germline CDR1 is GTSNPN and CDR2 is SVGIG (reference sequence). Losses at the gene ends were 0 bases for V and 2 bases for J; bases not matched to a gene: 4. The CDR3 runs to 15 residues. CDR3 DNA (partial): TGTGCCTGGAGTGTTGCTAGCGGCGCCTACAATGAG. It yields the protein CAWSVASGAYNE. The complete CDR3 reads CAWSVASGAYNEQFF.